This T cell receptor beta chain was found in a study of shared clonotypes between healthy human individuals. The study ran the assay at deep level. Over several immunoSEQ plates, each subset's genomic DNA was distributed in even portions. TCRdb keeps only in-frame clones here, not all; method: immunoSEQ multiplex PCR. The data hold about 2.3 million clones, with over 90% observed a single time. Study-level results: Naive CD4 clonotype sharing across several donors was approximately 5%. Naive subsets tended to show greater estimated richness than memory subsets.

V lost 0 bases to trimming and J lost 8 bases; unmatched junction nucleotides: 5. CDR1 SGDLS and CDR2 YYNGEE come from the germline V gene. The CDR3 runs 17 residues. Of note for this clone: What it recognizes is unknown.

The V gene is TRBV9, the J gene TRBJ2-1, with 16 bases matching TRBD2. This sequence originates from a man aged 18 to 30 in good health. Some clones in this sample may be carry-over from other donors' samples. Input material: naive CD4+ T cells from PBMCs. Subset meaning: CD45RA+ positively selected. The CDR3 nucleotides are TGTGCCAGCAGCGTAGCTACGGGACTAGCGGGAGGGCATGAGCAGTTCTTC. Amino acid sequence: CASSVATGLAGGHEQFF.